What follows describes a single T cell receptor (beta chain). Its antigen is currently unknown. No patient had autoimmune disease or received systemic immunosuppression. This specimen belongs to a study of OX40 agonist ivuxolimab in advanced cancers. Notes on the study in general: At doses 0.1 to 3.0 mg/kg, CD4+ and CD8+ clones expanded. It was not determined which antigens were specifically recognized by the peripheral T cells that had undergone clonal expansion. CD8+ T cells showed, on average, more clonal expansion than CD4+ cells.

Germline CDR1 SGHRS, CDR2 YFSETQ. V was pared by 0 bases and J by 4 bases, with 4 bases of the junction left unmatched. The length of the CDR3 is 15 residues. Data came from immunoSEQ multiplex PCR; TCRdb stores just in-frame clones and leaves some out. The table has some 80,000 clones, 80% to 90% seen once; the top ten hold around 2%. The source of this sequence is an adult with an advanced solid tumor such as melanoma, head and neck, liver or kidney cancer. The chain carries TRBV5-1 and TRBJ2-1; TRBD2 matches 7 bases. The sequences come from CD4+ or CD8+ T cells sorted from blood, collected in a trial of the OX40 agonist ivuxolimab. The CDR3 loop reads CASSLDAGVYNEQFF. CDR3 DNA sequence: TGCGCCAGCAGCTTGGATGCGGGGGTGTACAATGAGCAGTTCTTC.